The 9 T cell receptor beta chains presented below share a single source sample, sequenced in a study of immune evolution from preneoplasia to lung adenocarcinoma (TCRdb year 2021). Libraries were built with the immunoSEQ multiplex PCR assay. The immuneACCESS repertoire file appears here via TCRdb, limited to in-frame rearrangements. These files lack a portion of the clones; in checked studies, under half of the deficit traces to unresolved V genes, and the cause of the others is not known. Here the sample has thousands of clones; around 77% occur a single time. The ten largest make up roughly 19% of the sample. The sequenced sample was FFPE adjacent normal lung tissue. These receptors originate from a person aged 65 to 85 with lung adenocarcinoma.

The V gene is TRBV6-1, the J gene TRBJ1-5; D is possibly TRBD1 (5 bases). V was pared by 2 bases and J by 0 bases, with 8 bases between. The CDR3 has 15 residues. Per the germline V gene, CDR1 is MNHNS and CDR2 is SASEGT. The CDR3 sequence: CASSEWGVSNQPQHF. The CDR3 nucleotides read TGTGCCAGCAGTGAATGGGGGGTTAGCAATCAGCCCCAGCATTTT.

V and J are TRBV6-1 and TRBJ2-7; D perhaps matches TRBD2 (5 bases). This CDR3 has 14 residues. From germline, CDR1 is MNHNS and CDR2 SASEGT. V was clipped by 6 bases and J by 2 bases, with 14 bases between them. CDR3 residues: CASSLTRTAYEQYF. The CDR3 region has the DNA TGTGCCAGCAGCTTAACTCGGACTGCCTACGAGCAGTACTTC.

The chain links TRBV30 to TRBJ2-7, with D possibly being TRBD2 (5 bases). The CDR3 covers 18 residues. Looked up from germline, CDR1 is GTSNPN and CDR2 is SVGIG (reference sequence). V was trimmed by 4 bases and J by 3 bases, leaving 28 bases between them. This CDR3 is CAWNSALLVRDRVYEQYF. CDR3 sequence (DNA): TGTGCCTGGAATTCGGCCCTACTGGTACGGGATCGGGTCTACGAGCAGTACTTC.

The chain couples TRBV2 to TRBJ1-2; perhaps TRBD1 as D (5 bases). Trimming removed 2 bases at V and 0 bases at J, with 10 bases between. Germline assignment: CDR1 SNHLY and CDR2 FYNNEI. The CDR3 consists of 15 residues. As DNA, the CDR3 is TGTGCCAGCAGTGAAAGCTGGGGGGCTAACTATGGCTACACCTTC. This gives the protein CASSESWGANYGYTF.

The V and J genes are TRBV5-1 and TRBJ1-6; no firm D call. The V gene's germline CDR1 is SGHRS and CDR2 YFSETQ. This CDR3 is 14 amino acids long. Trimming removed 2 bases from V and 7 bases from J, with 10 bases in between. This chain's CDR3 is CASSFGQKNSPLHF. CDR3 sequence (DNA): TGCGCCAGCAGCTTTGGGCAGAAAAATTCACCCCTCCACTTT.

The rearrangement uses TRBV28 and TRBJ1-1, with TRBD1 matching 7 bases. CDR1 is MDHEN and CDR2 is SYDVKM in the germline V gene. CDR3 length equals 15 residues. V trimming: 5 bases; J trimming: 5 bases; junction bases outside the gene matches: 11. Here the CDR3 reads CASSRTGYRGTEAFF. CDR3 nucleotide sequence: TGTGCCAGCAGTAGGACAGGATACCGAGGAACTGAAGCTTTCTTT.

The rearrangement links TRBV19 to TRBJ1-5; no clear D gene. Germline V gives CDR1 LNHDA, CDR2 SQIVND (reference sequence). V was cut by 3 bases and J by 0 bases, with 9 bases left in between. The CDR3 covers 15 residues. CDR3 region: CASSMSVYSNQPQHF. The DNA for the CDR3 is TGTGCCAGTAGTATGTCGGTATATAGCAATCAGCCCCAGCATTTT.

This clone is deemed medium-sized. The chain has TRBV5-8 and TRBJ2-5; 8 bases map to TRBD2. Trimming at V came to 3 bases and at J to 9 bases, leaving 13 bases not matched to a gene. The CDR3 spans 15 residues. Germline lookup yields CDR1 SGHTS and CDR2 YDEGEE. The CDR3 region is CASSSLTGTSRAQYF. CDR3 sequence (DNA): TGTGCCAGCAGCTCGTTAACCGGGACTAGTCGGGCCCAGTACTTC.

This clone was observed a few times. The rearrangement links TRBV2 to TRBJ1-2; no firm D call. The CDR3 extends over 13 amino acids. Germline lookup yields CDR1 SNHLY and CDR2 FYNNEI. Trimming removed 0 bases at V and 3 bases at J, with 5 bases between. DNA of the CDR3: TGTGCCAGCAGTGAAGCGCCAGACTATGGCTACACCTTC. The encoded protein is CASSEAPDYGYTF.